This TCR beta chain comes out of a study of blood T cell repertoires in COVID-19. This clone appeared a single time. Original data processing: Amplification with reference gene primers provided the estimates of nucleated cell counts. Measured with immunoSEQ multiplex PCR; TCRdb has only the in-frame clones, and not every one. V, J and clone size are those of that table, while D and trimming were read from the DNA. The sample lists about 70,000 clones, around 89% occurring once. Trimming took 2 bases from V and 1 from J; bases not matched to a gene: 8. Germline V gives CDR1 MNHEY, CDR2 SMNVEV (reference sequence). The CDR3 spans 17 residues.

This TCR was recovered from a human donor in a cohort sampled during active COVID-19. The chain has TRBV27 and TRBJ1-2, with 9 bases fitting TRBD1. Sample: peripheral blood. This chain's CDR3 is CASSLRTGTGFNYGYTF. In nucleotides, the CDR3 is TGTGCCAGCAGTTTACGGACGGGGACAGGGTTTAACTATGGCTACACCTTC.